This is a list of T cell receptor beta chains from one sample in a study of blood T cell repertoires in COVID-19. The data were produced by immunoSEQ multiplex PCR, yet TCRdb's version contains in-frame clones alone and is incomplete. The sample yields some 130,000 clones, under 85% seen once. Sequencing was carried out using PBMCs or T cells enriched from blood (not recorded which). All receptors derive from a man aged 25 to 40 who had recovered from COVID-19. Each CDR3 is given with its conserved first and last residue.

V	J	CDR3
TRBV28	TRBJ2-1	CASSLSASSPHEQFF
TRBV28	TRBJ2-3	CASSFSLAGGPRADTQYF
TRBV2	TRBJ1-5	CASRREGAPNQPQHF
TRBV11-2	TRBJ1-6	CASSSPFRSYNSPLHF
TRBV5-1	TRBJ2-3	CASSELGAGNTDTQYF
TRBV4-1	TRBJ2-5	CASSQGGLAGYQETQYF
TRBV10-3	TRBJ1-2	CAISGGTVPYGYTF
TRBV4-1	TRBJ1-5	CASSQDGERPQHF
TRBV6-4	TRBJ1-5	CASSPQGGGNQPQHF
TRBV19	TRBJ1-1	CASSPRTGSAEAFF
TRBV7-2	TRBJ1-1	CASSLSDGGTEAFF